The rows below give T cell receptor beta chains drawn from one sample of a study of cytomegalovirus exposure and HLA in healthy donors. Clones were sequenced by immunoSEQ multiplex PCR, and TCRdb holds only the in-frame ones, with some missing. The profile covers more than 90,000 clones, with roughly 80% appearing a single time and less than 5.5% taken by the ten largest. Sample: PBMCs. The receptors here all came from a man between 50 and 59 years old in good health and CMV-seropositive. Each CDR3 is given with its conserved first and last residue. Each record gives: J gene, CDR3 length, clone size, D gene, V gene, CDR3 protein, CDR3 DNA. A D gene is named only where the DNA matches it firmly. The size field is filled for only some rows; it gives once, few, many or a size class.

TRBJ1-1	13	.	.	TRBV7-9	CASSLGANTEAFF	TGTGCCAGCAGCTTGGGGGCGAACACTGAAGCTTTCTTT
TRBJ2-6	14	.	.	TRBV19	CASSISGFALVLTF	TGTGCCAGTAGTATATCAGGGTTTGCCCTCGTCCTGACTTTC
TRBJ2-7	14	.	.	TRBV19	CASRAGHSAGEQYF	TGTGCCAGTAGGGCGGGGCATTCGGCGGGCGAGCAGTACTTC
TRBJ1-2	13	.	TRBD1	TRBV7-2	CASSLGQRDGYTF	TGTGCCAGCAGCTTGGGACAGAGAGATGGCTACACCTTC
TRBJ1-5	15	once	TRBD1	TRBV7-2	CASSLAQGVRQPQHF	TGTGCCAGCAGCTTAGCCCAGGGGGTACGCCAGCCCCAGCATTTT
TRBJ2-7	14	.	.	TRBV6-1	CASRTPGSANEQYF	TGTGCCAGCAGGACCCCAGGGTCAGCCAACGAGCAGTACTTC
TRBJ1-2	15	.	.	TRBV18	CTSSGAVGGLIDYTF	TGTACCAGCTCGGGGGCAGTTGGGGGCCTAATAGACTACACCTTC
TRBJ1-1	14	.	.	TRBV7-9	CASSPGQMNTEAFF	TGTGCCAGCAGCCCCGGACAGATGAACACTGAAGCTTTCTTT
TRBJ1-5	15	once	TRBD1	TRBV6-5	CASRRGTGGNQPQHF	TGTGCCAGCAGACGTGGGACAGGGGGCAATCAGCCCCAGCATTTT
TRBJ2-2	16	once	TRBD2	TRBV7-8	CASSSSAGGPTGELFF	TGTGCCAGCAGCTCCTCAGCGGGGGGGCCCACCGGGGAGCTGTTTTTT
TRBJ2-5	13	.	.	TRBV2	CASTRDEVETQYF	TGTGCCAGCACGCGGGACGAGGTTGAGACCCAGTACTTC
TRBJ2-7	14	few	TRBD1	TRBV7-9	CASSLNRGQDEQYF	TGTGCCAGCAGCCTAAACAGGGGGCAGGACGAGCAGTACTTC
TRBJ1-2	15	.	.	TRBV27	CASSYGRGGSYGYTF	TGTGCCAGCAGTTATGGTCGGGGTGGCTCCTATGGCTACACCTTC
TRBJ2-7	15	.	TRBD2	TRBV9	CASSGSSSGTYEQYF	TGTGCCAGCAGCGGTTCGTCTAGCGGGACCTACGAGCAGTACTTC
TRBJ2-1	14	.	.	TRBV2	CASSPGQPRNEQFF	TGTGCCAGCAGTCCTGGACAGCCTCGGAATGAGCAGTTCTTC
TRBJ2-7	13	.	TRBD2	TRBV6-5	CASWTAPGGEQYF	TGTGCCAGCTGGACTGCCCCGGGGGGGGAGCAGTACTTC
TRBJ1-2	15	.	TRBD1	TRBV6-5	CASSYSGDRSTGYTF	TGTGCCAGCAGTTACTCGGGGGACAGGTCAACCGGCTACACCTTC
TRBJ1-1	15	.	.	TRBV6-6	CASSYLTGPNTEAFF	TGTGCCAGCAGTTACCTCACAGGGCCGAACACTGAAGCTTTCTTT
TRBJ1-1	14	few	.	TRBV2	CASSELGRNTEAFF	TGTGCCAGCAGTGAATTGGGGAGGAACACTGAAGCTTTCTTT
TRBJ1-1	13	.	.	TRBV5-5	CASRARQVLEAFF	TGTGCCAGCAGGGCGAGACAGGTCCTTGAAGCTTTCTTT
TRBJ2-7	14	.	TRBD1	TRBV10-3	CAISAGTGGYEQYF	TGTGCCATCAGTGCCGGGACAGGGGGGTACGAGCAGTACTTC
TRBJ1-1	14	few	TRBD1	TRBV19	CASTKGQGLPEAFF	TGTGCCAGTACCAAGGGACAGGGACTGCCTGAAGCTTTCTTT
TRBJ1-1	15	.	TRBD1	TRBV6-1	CASLRQGALDTEAFF	TGTGCCAGCCTTCGCCAGGGGGCGTTGGACACTGAAGCTTTCTTT
TRBJ2-7	17	.	.	TRBV28	CASSLDRAGGGRYEQYF	TGTGCCAGCAGTTTAGATCGGGCTGGCGGGGGCCGCTACGAGCAGTACTTC
TRBJ2-6	16	.	TRBD2	TRBV19	CASIWGGIGGANVLTF	TGTGCCAGTATTTGGGGGGGGATAGGGGGGGCCAACGTCCTGACTTTC
TRBJ1-1	15	.	.	TRBV18	CASSPIGAGNTEAFF	TGTGCCAGCTCACCAATTGGGGCGGGAAACACTGAAGCTTTCTTT
TRBJ1-5	15	.	.	TRBV4-1	CASSQDSYSNQPQHF	TGCGCCAGCAGCCAAGACAGTTATAGCAATCAGCCCCAGCATTTT